The T cell receptor beta chain described here comes from a study of long-term antiretroviral therapy in people with HIV. Findings and limits, study-wide: Pre-ART clonal expansion yielded clones that dominated the repertoire at all time points.

This clone was observed once. The antigen is not known. Between the trimmed V and J ends, which lost 5 bases and 0 bases, there was a span of 11 bases. Germline V gene data show CDR1 as LNHNV and CDR2 as YYDKDF (reference sequence). This CDR3 comprises 15 residues. Survey level was the resolution at which the v3.0 immunoSEQ assay ran. For every sample, sequencing targeted about 35,000-50,000 T-cell genomes. Sequenced by immunoSEQ multiplex PCR; TCRdb stores in-frame clones only, minus some. Of about 17,000 clones listed, more than 70% are singletons. This chain joins TRBV15 and TRBJ1-5, with D perhaps matching TRBD1 (5 bases). The sequenced sample was unsorted PBMCs, obtained 6.9 years after starting antiretroviral therapy. The source is a man over 45 with HIV. This CDR3 reads CATSEQVNSNQPQHF. The DNA of the CDR3 is TGTGCCACCAGCGAACAGGTTAATAGCAATCAGCCCCAGCATTTT.